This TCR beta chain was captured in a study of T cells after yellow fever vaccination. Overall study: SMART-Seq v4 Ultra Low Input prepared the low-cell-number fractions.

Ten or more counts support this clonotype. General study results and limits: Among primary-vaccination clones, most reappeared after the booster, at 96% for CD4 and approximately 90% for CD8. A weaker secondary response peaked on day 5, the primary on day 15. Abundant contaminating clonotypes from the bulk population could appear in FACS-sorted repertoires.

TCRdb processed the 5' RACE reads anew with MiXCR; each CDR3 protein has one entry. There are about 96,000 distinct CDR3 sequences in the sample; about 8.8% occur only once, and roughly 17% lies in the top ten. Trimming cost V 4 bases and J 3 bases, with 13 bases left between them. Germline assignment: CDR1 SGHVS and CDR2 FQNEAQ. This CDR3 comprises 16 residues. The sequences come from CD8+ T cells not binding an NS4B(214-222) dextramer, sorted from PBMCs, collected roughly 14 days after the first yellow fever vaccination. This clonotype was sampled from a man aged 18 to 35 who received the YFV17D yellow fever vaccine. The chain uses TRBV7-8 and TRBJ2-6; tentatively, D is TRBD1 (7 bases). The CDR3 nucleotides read TGTGCCAGCAGCTACAGGGGCGGGGATGGGGCCAACGTCCTGACTTTC. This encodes CASSYRGGDGANVLTF.